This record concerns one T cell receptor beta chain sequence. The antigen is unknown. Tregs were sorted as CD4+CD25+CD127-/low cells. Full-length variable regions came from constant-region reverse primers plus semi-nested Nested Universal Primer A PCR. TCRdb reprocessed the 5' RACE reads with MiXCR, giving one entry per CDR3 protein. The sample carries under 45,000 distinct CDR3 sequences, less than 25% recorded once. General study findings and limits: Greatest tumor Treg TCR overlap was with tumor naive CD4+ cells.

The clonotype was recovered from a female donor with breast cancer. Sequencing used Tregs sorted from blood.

CDR3 in DNA: TGTGCCAGCAGCCGGGGGACTAGCGGGACCACCGGGGAGCTGTTTTTT. Encoded protein: CASSRGTSGTTGELFF. The chain carries TRBV4-2 and TRBJ2-2; 13 positions agree with TRBD2. The CDR3 is made up of 16 amino acids. The trim removed 4 bases at V and 4 bases at J, leaving 3 bases unmatched. The germline V gene has CDR1 LGHNA and CDR2 YNFKEQ.